Described below is a single T cell receptor (beta chain) sequence and its context. This sample is drawn from a study of blood T cell repertoires in COVID-19. Study summary: The United States, Italy and Spain provided the acute and convalescent COVID-19 samples.

This CDR3 has 11 residues. Looked up from germline, CDR1 is SGHKS and CDR2 is YYEKEE (reference sequence). V lost 6 bases and J 16 bases, leaving 16 bases between the germline ends. In the authors' workflow: Amplification of reference gene primers was used by the study to estimate nucleated cell counts. Generated by immunoSEQ multiplex PCR, the TCRdb table keeps only in-frame clones and is missing some. That table gives V, J and clone size, and the DNA gave D and trimming. The table records some 220,000 clones, approximately 90% of them present only once. Participants spanned ages roughly 18 to 95 years and resided in about two dozen US areas. Membership in each cohort depended on participant-reported clinical history.

Sequencing was carried out using PBMCs or T cells enriched from blood (not recorded which). This receptor was identified in a woman aged 35 to 49 with acute COVID-19. The genes are TRBV5-5 and TRBJ1-4; TRBD1 might be the D (6 bases). The CDR3: CASIYRGKPFF. The CDR3 DNA is TGTGCCAGCATCTATAGGGGGAAGCCGTTTTTT.